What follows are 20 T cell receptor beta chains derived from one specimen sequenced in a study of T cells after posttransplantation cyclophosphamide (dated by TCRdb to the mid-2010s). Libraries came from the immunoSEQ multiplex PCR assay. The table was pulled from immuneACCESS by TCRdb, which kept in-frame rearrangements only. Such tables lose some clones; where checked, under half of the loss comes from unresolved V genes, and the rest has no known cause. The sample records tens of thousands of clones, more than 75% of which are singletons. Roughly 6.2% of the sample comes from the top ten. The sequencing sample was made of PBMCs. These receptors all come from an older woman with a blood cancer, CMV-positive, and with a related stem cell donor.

CDR3 bases: TGTGCCAGCAGTGATCTCGGGGGGCCAAGAACTGAAGCTTTCTTT. It specifies CASSDLGGPRTEAFF. The chain uses TRBV2 and TRBJ1-1, with a possible D match to TRBD1 (6 bases). V was pared by 3 bases and J by 5 bases, with 16 bases between. CDR1 and CDR2 from the germline V gene are SNHLY and FYNNEI. The CDR3 extends over 15 amino acids.

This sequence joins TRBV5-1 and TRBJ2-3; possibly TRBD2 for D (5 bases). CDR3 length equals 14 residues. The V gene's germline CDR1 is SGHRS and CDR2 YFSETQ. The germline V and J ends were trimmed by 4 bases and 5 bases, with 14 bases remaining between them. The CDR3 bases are TGCGCCAGCAGCCCCGGCGTGGCGGGAGATACGCAGTATTTT. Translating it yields CASSPGVAGDTQYF. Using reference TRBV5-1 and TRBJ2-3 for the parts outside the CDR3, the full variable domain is KAGVTQTPRYLIKTRGQQVTLSCSPISGHRSVSWYQQTPGQGLQFLFEYFSETQRNKGNFPGRFSGRQFSNSRSEMNVSTLELGDSALYLCASSPGVAGDTQYFGPGTRLTVL.

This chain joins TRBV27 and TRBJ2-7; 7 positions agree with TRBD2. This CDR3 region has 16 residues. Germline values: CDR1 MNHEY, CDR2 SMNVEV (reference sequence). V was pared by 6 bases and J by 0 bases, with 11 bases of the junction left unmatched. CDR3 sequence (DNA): TGTGCCAGCAGGCCTTGGGGGGGAGGGAGCTCCTACGAGCAGTACTTC. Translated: CASRPWGGGSSYEQYF.

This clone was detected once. For the CDR3, the DNA is TGTGCCAGCAGCCCCGGACAGCAAGAGACCCAGTACTTC. Encoded protein: CASSPGQQETQYF. V is TRBV5-6 and J is TRBJ2-5, with a tentative D call TRBD1 (6 bases). Germline V gene sequence: CDR1 SGHDT, CDR2 YYEEEE. CDR3 length: 13 amino acids. The V and J ends lost 4 bases and 2 bases respectively, with 9 bases between them.

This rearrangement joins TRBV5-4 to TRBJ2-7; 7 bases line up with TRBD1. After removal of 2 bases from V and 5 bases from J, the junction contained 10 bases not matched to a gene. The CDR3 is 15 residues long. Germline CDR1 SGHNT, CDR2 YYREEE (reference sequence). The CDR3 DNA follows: TGTGCCAGCAGCTTACAAGGACAGGCGGGCGACGAGCAGTACTTC. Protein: CASSLQGQAGDEQYF.

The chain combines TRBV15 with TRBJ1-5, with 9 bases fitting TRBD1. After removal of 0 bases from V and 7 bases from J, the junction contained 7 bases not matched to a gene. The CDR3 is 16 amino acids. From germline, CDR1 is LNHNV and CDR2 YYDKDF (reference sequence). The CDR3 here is CATSRDWDREVQPQHF. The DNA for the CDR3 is TGTGCCACCAGCAGAGATTGGGACAGGGAAGTACAGCCCCAGCATTTT.

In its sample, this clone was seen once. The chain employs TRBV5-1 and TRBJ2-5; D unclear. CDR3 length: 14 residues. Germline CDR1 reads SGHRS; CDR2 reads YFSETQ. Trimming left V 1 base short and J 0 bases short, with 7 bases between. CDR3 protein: CASSLWHHQETQYF. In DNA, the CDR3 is TGCGCCAGCAGCTTGTGGCACCACCAAGAGACCCAGTACTTC.

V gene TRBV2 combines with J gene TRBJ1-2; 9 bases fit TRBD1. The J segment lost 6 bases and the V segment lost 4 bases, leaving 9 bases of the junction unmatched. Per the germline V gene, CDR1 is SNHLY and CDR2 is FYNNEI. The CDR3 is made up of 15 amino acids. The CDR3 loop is CASSAIQGAGDGYTF. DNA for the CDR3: TGTGCCAGCAGTGCAATACAGGGGGCAGGAGATGGCTACACCTTC.

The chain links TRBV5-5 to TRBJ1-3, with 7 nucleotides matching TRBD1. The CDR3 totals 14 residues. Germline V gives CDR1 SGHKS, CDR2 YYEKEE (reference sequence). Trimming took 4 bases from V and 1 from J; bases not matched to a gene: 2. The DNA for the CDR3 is TGTGCCAGCAGCCCACAGGGGTCTGGAAACACCATATATTTT. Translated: CASSPQGSGNTIYF. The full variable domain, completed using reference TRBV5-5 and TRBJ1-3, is DAGVTQSPTHLIKTRGQQVTLRCSPISGHKSVSWYQQVLGQGPQFIFQYYEKEERGRGNFPDRFSARQFPNYSSELNVNALLLGDSALYLCASSPQGSGNTIYFGEGSWLTVV.

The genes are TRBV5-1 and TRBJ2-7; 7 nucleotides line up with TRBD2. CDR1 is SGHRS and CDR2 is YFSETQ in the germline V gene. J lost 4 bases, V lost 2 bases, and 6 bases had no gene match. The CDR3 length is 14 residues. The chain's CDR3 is CASSFTGTTYEQYF. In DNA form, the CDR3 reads TGCGCCAGCAGCTTTACCGGGACTACTTACGAGCAGTACTTC.

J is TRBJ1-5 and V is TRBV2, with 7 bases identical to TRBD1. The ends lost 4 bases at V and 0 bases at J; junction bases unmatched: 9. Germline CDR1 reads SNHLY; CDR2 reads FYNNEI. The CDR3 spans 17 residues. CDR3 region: CASSVSGTAYSNQPQHF. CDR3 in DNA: TGTGCCAGCAGTGTTTCGGGGACAGCTTATAGCAATCAGCCCCAGCATTTT. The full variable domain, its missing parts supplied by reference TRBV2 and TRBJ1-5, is EPEVTQTPSHQVTQMGQEVILRCVPISNHLYFYWYRQILGQKVEFLVSFYNNEISEKSEIFDDQFSVERPDGSNFTLKIRSTKLEDSAMYFCASSVSGTAYSNQPQHFGDGTRLSIL.

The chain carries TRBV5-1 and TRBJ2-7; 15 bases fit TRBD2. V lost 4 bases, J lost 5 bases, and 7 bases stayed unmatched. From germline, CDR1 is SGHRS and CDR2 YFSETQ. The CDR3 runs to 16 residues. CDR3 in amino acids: CASSLGLAGGSHEQYF. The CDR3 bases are TGCGCCAGCAGCCTGGGACTAGCGGGAGGTAGCCACGAGCAGTACTTC.

The CDR3 protein is CASSLSQGRNTEAFF. DNA of the CDR3: TGTGCCAGCAGCTTGTCTCAGGGCCGAAACACTGAAGCTTTCTTT. V gene TRBV5-8 combines with J gene TRBJ1-1; the D gene is possibly TRBD1 (5 bases). Per germline, CDR1 SGHTS and CDR2 YDEGEE. This CDR3 is built from 15 residues. The V gene lost 1 base and the J gene lost 2 bases, with 12 bases spanning the gap.

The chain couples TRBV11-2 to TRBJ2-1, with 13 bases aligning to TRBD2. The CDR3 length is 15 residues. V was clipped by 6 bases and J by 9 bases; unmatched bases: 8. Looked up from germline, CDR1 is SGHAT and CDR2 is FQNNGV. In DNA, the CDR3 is TGTGCCAGCAGATATGGACTAGCGGGAGTCGGTGAGCAGTTCTTC. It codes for CASRYGLAGVGEQFF.

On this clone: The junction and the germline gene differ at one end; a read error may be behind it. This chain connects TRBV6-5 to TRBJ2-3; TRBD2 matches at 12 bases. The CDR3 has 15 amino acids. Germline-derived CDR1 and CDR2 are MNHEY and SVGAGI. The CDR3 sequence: CASSLTSGSTGTQYF. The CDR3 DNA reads TGTGCCAGCAGTCTGACTAGCGGGAGCACAGGTACGCAGTATTTT.

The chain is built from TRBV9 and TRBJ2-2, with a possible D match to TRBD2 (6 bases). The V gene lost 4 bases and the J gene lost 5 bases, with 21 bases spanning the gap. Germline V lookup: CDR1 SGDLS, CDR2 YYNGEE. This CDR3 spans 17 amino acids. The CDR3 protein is CASSPRDSFWGTGELFF. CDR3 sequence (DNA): TGTGCCAGCAGCCCCCGGGACTCCTTCTGGGGAACCGGGGAGCTGTTTTTT.

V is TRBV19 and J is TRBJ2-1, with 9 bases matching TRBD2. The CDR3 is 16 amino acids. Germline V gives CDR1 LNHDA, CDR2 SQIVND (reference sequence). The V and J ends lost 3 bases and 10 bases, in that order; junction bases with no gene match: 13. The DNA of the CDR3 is TGTGCCAGTAGTATTTTCGGCGGGAGGGCCCTCAGGGAGCAGTTCTTC. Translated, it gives CASSIFGGRALREQFF.

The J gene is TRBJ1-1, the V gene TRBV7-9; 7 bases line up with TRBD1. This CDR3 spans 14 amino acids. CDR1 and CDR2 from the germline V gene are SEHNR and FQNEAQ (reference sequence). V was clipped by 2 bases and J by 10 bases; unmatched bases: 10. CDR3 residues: CASSLTGTEGGAFF. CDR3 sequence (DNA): TGTGCCAGCAGCTTAACCGGGACAGAGGGAGGAGCTTTCTTT. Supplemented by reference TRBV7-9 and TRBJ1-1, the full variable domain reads DTGVSQNPRHKITKRGQNVTFRCDPISEHNRLYWYRQTLGQGPEFLTYFQNEAQLEKSRLLSDRFSAERPKGSFSTLEIQRTEQGDSAMYLCASSLTGTEGGAFFGQGTRLTVV.

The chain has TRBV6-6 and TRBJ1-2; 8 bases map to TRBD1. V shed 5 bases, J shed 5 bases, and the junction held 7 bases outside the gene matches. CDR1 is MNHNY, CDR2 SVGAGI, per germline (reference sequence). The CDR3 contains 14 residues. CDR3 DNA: TGTGCCAGCAGTCAAACAGGGGGTGGGTATGGCTACACCTTC. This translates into CASSQTGGGYGYTF.

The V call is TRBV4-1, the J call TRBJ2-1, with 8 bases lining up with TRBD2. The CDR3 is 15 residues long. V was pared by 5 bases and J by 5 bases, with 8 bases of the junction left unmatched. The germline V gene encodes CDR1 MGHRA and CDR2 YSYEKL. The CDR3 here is CASSYSGRSDNEQFF. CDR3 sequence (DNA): TGCGCCAGCAGCTACAGCGGGAGAAGCGACAATGAGCAGTTCTTC.